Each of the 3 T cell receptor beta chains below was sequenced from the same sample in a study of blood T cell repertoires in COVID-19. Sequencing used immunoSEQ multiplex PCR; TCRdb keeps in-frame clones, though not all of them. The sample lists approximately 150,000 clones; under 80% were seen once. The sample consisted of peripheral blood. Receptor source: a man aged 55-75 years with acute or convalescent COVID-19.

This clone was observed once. CDR3 loop: CSVAGQGQWWAFF. The CDR3 DNA is TGCAGCGTTGCGGGACAGGGCCAATGGTGGGCTTTCTTT. The chain is built from TRBV29-1 and TRBJ1-1, with TRBD1 matching 9 bases. The germline V gene encodes CDR1 SQVTM and CDR2 ANQGSEA. The CDR3 totals 13 residues. The J segment lost 11 bases and the V segment lost 4 bases, leaving 11 bases of the junction unmatched.

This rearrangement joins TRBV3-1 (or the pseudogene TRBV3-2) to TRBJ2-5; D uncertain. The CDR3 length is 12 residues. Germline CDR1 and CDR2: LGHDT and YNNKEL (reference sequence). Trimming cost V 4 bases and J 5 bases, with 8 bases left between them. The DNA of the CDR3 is TGTGCCAGCAGCCCCGGGTCGGAGACCCAGTACTTC. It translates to CASSPGSETQYF.

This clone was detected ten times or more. The CDR3 DNA reads TGTGCCGGCGGTCCCCCAAGACTAGCGGGAGATAATGAGCAGTTCTTC. Residues: CAGGPPRLAGDNEQFF. The chain couples TRBV7-9 to TRBJ2-1, with 12 bases fitting TRBD2. J was trimmed by 7 bases and V by 11 bases; bases with no gene match: 15. The CDR3 length is 16 residues. Germline CDR1 reads SEHNR; CDR2 reads FQNEAQ (reference sequence).